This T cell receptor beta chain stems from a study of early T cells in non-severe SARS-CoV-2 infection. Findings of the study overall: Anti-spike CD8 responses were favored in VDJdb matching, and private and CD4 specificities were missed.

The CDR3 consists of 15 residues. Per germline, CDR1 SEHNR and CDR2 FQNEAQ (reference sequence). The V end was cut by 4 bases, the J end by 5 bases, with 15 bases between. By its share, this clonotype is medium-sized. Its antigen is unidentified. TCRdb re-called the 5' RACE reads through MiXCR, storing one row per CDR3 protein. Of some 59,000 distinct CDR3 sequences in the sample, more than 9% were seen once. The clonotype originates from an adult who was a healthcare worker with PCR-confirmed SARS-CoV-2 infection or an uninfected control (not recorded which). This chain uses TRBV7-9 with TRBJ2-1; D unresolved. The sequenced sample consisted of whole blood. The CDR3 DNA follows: TGTGCCAGCAGCTCCCACCGAAAAACTAACAATGAGCAGTTCTTC. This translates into CASSSHRKTNNEQFF. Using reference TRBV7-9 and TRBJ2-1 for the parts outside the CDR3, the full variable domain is DTGVSQNPRHKITKRGQNVTFRCDPISEHNRLYWYRQTLGQGPEFLTYFQNEAQLEKSRLLSDRFSAERPKGSFSTLEIQRTEQGDSAMYLCASSSHRKTNNEQFFGPGTRLTVL.